What follows are 9 T cell receptor beta chains derived from one specimen sequenced in a study of blood T cell repertoires in COVID-19. Only in-frame clones appear in the TCRdb table, and some are missing; sequencing was by immunoSEQ multiplex PCR. The data show 200,000 or so clones, nearly 90% seen once. Sequencing used peripheral blood. These receptor sequences come from a man in his forties or fifties with COVID-19, enrolled during active disease.

The rearrangement links TRBV11-2 to TRBJ2-3; TRBD2 matches at 11 bases. V gave up 5 bases and J gave up 0 bases; unmatched junction bases: 4. Germline lookup yields CDR1 SGHAT and CDR2 FQNNGV. The CDR3 totals 16 residues. CDR3 protein: CASSATSGGSTDTQYF. The CDR3 DNA sequence: TGTGCCAGCAGCGCCACTAGCGGGGGAAGCACAGATACGCAGTATTTT.

The chain combines TRBV10-2 with TRBJ1-5; no reliable D call. V was shortened by 4 bases and J by 3 bases, with 4 bases between the two germline ends. This CDR3 has 12 residues. CDR1 WSHSY and CDR2 SAAADI come from the germline V gene. CDR3 sequence (DNA): TGCGCCAGCAGTGCGTTCAATCAGCCCCAGCATTTT. This codes for CASSAFNQPQHF.

This chain uses TRBV19 with TRBJ1-2; D is ambiguous. CDR1 and CDR2 from the germline V gene are LNHDA and SQIVND (reference sequence). This CDR3 has 13 amino acids. V lost 3 bases to trimming and J lost 4 bases, with 9 bases between them. The CDR3 spells CASSMSGGYGYTF. The CDR3 DNA follows: TGTGCCAGTAGTATGAGTGGTGGCTATGGCTACACCTTC.

This chain links TRBV4-1 with TRBJ1-1; D unclear. V gave up 4 bases and J gave up 4 bases, with 10 bases separating them. CDR3 length: 13 residues. Per germline, CDR1 MGHRA and CDR2 YSYEKL. CDR3 sequence reads: CASSRLGGTEAFF. CDR3 DNA: TGCGCCAGCAGCCGCCTAGGCGGCACTGAAGCTTTCTTT.

This chain links TRBV2 with TRBJ2-6; weak D call: TRBD1 (6 bases). The CDR3 runs to 15 residues. Germline CDR1 SNHLY, CDR2 FYNNEI. V shed 5 bases and J shed 1 base, with 9 bases lying between them. The CDR3 loop reads CASSTTGSGANVLTF. The CDR3 DNA sequence: TGTGCCAGCAGTACTACAGGGTCTGGGGCCAACGTCCTGACTTTC.

This clone was picked up a small number of times. Other nucleotide sequences in the sample specify the same CDR3. This chain joins TRBV19 and TRBJ2-7, with TRBD1 identical over 9 bases. The CDR3 has 14 amino acids. The V and J ends lost 6 bases and 2 bases, in that order; junction bases with no gene match: 5. CDR1 is LNHDA, CDR2 SQIVND, per germline (reference sequence). The chain's CDR3 is CASRPGQGTYEQYF. CDR3 DNA sequence: TGTGCCAGTAGACCGGGACAGGGAACCTACGAGCAGTACTTC.

The chain recombines TRBV6-1 with TRBJ1-2; D is ambiguous. The CDR3 is 15 residues long. Germline CDR1 reads MNHNS; CDR2 reads SASEGT. V was cut by 2 bases and J by 1 base, with 11 bases left in between. In DNA form, the CDR3 reads TGTGCCAGCAGTGAAACACGGAGCGGTAACTATGGCTACACCTTC. This sequence encodes CASSETRSGNYGYTF.

The V call is TRBV21-1, the J call TRBJ2-5; the listed D gene, TRBD2, was not tested against the DNA. TRBV21-1 represents a pseudogene. The CDR3 extends over 14 amino acids. CDR3 in DNA: TGTGCCAGCAGCAAACTACGCTTTGTCAAGACCCAGTACTTC. The encoded protein is CASSKLRFVKTQYF.

The rearrangement uses TRBV10-2 and TRBJ2-5, with 9 bases that match TRBD1. Losses at the gene ends were 6 bases for V and 1 base for J; bases not matched to a gene: 3. From germline, CDR1 is WSHSY and CDR2 SAAADI. The CDR3 has 14 amino acids. The CDR3 nucleotides read TGCGCCAGCAGGCGGGACAGGGTCCAAGAGACCCAGTACTTC. Protein: CASRRDRVQETQYF.